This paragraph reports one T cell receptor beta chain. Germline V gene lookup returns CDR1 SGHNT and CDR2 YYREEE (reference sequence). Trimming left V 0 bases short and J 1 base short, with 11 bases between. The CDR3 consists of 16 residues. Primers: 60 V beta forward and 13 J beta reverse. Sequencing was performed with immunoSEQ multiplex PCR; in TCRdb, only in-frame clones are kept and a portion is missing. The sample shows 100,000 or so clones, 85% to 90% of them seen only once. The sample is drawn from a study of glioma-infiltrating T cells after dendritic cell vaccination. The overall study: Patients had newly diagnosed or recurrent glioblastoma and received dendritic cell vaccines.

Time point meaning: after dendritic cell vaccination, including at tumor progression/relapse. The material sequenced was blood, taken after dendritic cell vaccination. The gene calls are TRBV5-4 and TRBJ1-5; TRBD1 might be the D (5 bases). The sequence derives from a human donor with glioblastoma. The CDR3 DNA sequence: TGTGCCAGCAGCTTGGACGGGGGTACCAGCAATCAGCCCCAGCATTTT. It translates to CASSLDGGTSNQPQHF.